This T cell receptor beta chain is drawn from a study of PD-1 blockade in mismatch repair-deficient tumors. General study results and limits: Tumor-resident clones, often undetectable pretreatment in blood, expanded then contracted after pembrolizumab.

Repertoires were generated with immunoSEQ multiplex PCR, while TCRdb's copy carries only in-frame clones and drops some. The repertoire holds roughly 48,000 clones, 65% to 80% seen once, with around 3.5% in the top ten. Mismatch repair deficiency was confirmed in all patients, by PCR or immunohistochemistry. This clone was found once. Its specificity is not known. V was cut by 5 bases and J by 8 bases, with 15 bases left in between. The germline CDR1 and CDR2 sequences are SGHAT and FQNNGV. The CDR3 is 13 residues long. Here the sequenced sample was PBMCs, taken before pembrolizumab treatment. The chain joins TRBV11-2 to TRBJ1-2; TRBD1 might be the D (5 bases). This receptor was taken from an adult with mismatch repair-deficient cancer. The CDR3 sequence: CASSHGRTPGYTF. The CDR3 DNA reads as TGTGCCAGCAGCCACGGACGGACACCAGGCTACACCTTC.